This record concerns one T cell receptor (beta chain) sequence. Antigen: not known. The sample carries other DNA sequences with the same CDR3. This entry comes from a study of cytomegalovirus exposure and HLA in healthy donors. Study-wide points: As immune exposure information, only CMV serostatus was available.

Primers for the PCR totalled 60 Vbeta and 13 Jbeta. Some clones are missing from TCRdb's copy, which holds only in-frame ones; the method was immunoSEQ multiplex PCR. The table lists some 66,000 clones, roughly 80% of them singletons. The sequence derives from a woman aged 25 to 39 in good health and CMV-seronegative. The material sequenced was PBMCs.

CDR3 region: CASSRELNEKLFF. CDR3 sequence (DNA): TGTGCCAGCAGCCGGGAGCTTAATGAAAAACTGTTTTTT. The chain combines TRBV7-9 with TRBJ1-4; D gene ambiguous. V gave up 5 bases and J gave up 4 bases, with 8 bases separating them. CDR3 length: 13 residues. Germline CDR1 reads SEHNR; CDR2 reads FQNEAQ (reference sequence).